This T cell receptor (beta chain) was profiled in a study of vaccination effects on CD4 cells after COVID-19. The CDR3 covers 15 residues. The germline CDR1 and CDR2 sequences are MDHEN and SYDVKM. V trimming: 6 bases; J trimming: 2 bases; junction bases outside the gene matches: 4. After around nine days in culture, the CD4+ T cells were isolated. The cohort was immunized with two doses of either the BNT162b2 or mRNA-1273 vaccine. People in the vaccine group had not been infected with SARS-CoV-2 before, and their nucleocapsid antibodies were negative. Study results and limitations: Late post-vaccination, clones induced by infection and those induced by vaccine underwent marked clonal contraction. Few convalescent patients were included, and no early post-infection timepoints were sampled.

The assay was immunoSEQ multiplex PCR, and TCRdb's table has in-frame clones only and misses some. The table records 66,000 or so clones, 70% to 80% of them present only once. Only one count was recorded for this clone. Its specificity is not known. Here the sequenced sample was CD4+ T cells from PBMCs cultured without peptide, taken after COVID-19 vaccination. The genes are TRBV28 and TRBJ2-7; 13 nucleotides match TRBD2. The TCR comes from a human donor who received a COVID-19 vaccine. DNA of the CDR3: TGTGCCAGCAGACCCACTAGCGGGGGGGCCTACGAGCAGTACGTC. Translated, it gives CASRPTSGGAYEQYV.